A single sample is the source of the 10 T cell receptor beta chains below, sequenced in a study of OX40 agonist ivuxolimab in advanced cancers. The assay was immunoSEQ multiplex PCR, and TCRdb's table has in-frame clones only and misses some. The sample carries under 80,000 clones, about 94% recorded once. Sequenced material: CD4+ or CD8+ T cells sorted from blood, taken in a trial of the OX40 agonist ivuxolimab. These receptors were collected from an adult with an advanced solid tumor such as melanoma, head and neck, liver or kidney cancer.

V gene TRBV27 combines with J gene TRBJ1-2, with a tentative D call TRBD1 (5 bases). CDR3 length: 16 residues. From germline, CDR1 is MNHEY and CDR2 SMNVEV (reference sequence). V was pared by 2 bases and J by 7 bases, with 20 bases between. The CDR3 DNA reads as TGTGCCAGCAGTTTAGTCGCCCTCGACAGTTCGAGTGGCTACACCTTC. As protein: CASSLVALDSSSGYTF.

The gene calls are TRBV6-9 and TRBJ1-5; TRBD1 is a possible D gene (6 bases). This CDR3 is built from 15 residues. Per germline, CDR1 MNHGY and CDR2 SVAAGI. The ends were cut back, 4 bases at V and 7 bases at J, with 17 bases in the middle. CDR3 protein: CASSSPEGGEQPQHF. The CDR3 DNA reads TGTGCCAGCAGTTCCCCCGAGGGGGGCGAACAGCCCCAGCATTTT.

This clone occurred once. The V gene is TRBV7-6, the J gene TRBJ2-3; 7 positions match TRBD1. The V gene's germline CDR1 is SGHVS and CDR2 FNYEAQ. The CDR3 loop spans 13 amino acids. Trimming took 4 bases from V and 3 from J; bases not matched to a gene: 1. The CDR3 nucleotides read TGTGCCAGCAGCTCGACAGGGACAGATACGCAGTATTTT. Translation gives CASSSTGTDTQYF. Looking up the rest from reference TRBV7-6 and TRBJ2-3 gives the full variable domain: GAGVSQSPRYKVTKRGQDVALRCDPISGHVSLYWYRQALGQGPEFLTYFNYEAQQDKSGLPNDRFSAERPEGSISTLTIQRTEQRDSAMYRCASSSTGTDTQYFGPGTRLTVL.

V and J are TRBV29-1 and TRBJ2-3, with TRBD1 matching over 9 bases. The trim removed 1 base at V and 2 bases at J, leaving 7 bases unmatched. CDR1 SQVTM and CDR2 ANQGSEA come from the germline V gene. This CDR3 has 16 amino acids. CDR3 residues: CSVEVYRDRVTDTQYF. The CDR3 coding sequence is TGCAGCGTTGAAGTTTATAGGGACAGGGTCACAGATACGCAGTATTTT.

The CDR3 bases are TGTGCCAGCAGCCCAACAGGGCTGGATGAAAAACTGTTTTTT. The encoded protein is CASSPTGLDEKLFF. V is TRBV9 and J is TRBJ1-4, with D possibly TRBD1 on 6 matching bases. V dropped 4 bases and J dropped 6 bases, with 13 bases sitting between them. Germline CDR1 and CDR2: SGDLS and YYNGEE. CDR3 size: 14 residues.

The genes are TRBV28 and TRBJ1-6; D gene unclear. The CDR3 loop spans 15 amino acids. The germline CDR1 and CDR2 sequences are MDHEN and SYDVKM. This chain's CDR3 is CASRTLPLDNSPLHF. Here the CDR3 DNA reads TGTGCATCCCGGACTCTGCCCCTAGATAATTCACCCCTCCACTTT.

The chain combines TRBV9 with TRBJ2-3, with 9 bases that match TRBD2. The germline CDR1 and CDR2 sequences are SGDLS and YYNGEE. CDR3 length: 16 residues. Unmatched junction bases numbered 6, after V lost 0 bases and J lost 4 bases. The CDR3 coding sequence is TGTGCCAGCAGCGTAGAGGCGGGAGGGCCCCCAGATACGCAGTATTTT. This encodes CASSVEAGGPPDTQYF.

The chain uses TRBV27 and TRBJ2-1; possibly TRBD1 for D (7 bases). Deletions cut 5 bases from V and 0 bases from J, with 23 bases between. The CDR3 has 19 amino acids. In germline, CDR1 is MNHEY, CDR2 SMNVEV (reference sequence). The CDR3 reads CASSLRDSSLGGSYNEQFF. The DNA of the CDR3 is TGTGCCAGCAGTCTCCGGGACAGTTCGTTGGGGGGCTCCTACAATGAGCAGTTCTTC.

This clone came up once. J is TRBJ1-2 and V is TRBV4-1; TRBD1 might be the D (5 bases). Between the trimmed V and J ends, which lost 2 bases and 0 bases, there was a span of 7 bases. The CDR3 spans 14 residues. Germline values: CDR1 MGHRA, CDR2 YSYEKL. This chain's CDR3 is CASSQQGTNYGYTF. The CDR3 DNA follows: TGCGCCAGCAGCCAACAGGGAACTAACTATGGCTACACCTTC.

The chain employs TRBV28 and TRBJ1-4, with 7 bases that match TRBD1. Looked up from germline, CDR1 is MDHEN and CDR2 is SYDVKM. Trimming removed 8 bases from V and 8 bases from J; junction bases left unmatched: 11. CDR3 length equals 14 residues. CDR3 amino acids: CASLSPDRSEKLFF. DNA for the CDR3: TGTGCCAGCCTTTCCCCGGACAGGTCGGAAAAACTGTTTTTT.